This is a list of T cell receptor beta chains from one sample in a study of CD8 T cells in Susac syndrome. Each CDR3 protein is one row after TCRdb ran MiXCR on the immunoSEQ multiplex PCR reads. This sample has 110,000 to 150,000 distinct CDR3 sequences, with nearly 97% found just once. The sequenced sample was CD4+ T cells from PBMCs. These receptor sequences come from a human donor with Susac syndrome. The CDR3 runs from the conserved cysteine through the conserved F or W. Fields, in order: J gene, V gene, CDR3 protein.

>TRBJ1-1|TRBV20-1
CSAREHRGRATEAFF
>TRBJ1-1|TRBV25-1
CASSGAPVSGTEAFF
>TRBJ1-3|TRBV4-1
CASSQVGFSGNTIYF
>TRBJ2-7|TRBV4-1
CASSQSGQIYEQYF
>TRBJ2-7|TRBV12-3/TRBV12-4
CASSLPGYEQYF
>TRBJ1-2|TRBV24-1
CATSDFVGSGYTF
>TRBJ2-7|TRBV20-1
CSARDRNGQYF
>TRBJ2-7|TRBV5-1
CASSYTLSSYEQYF
>TRBJ2-1|TRBV7-3
CASSPTSGRLSEQFF
>TRBJ2-7|TRBV28
CASSLIAGMYEQYF
>TRBJ2-3|TRBV5-4
CASSLATSGRTDTQYF
>TRBJ1-3|TRBV28
CASSPHSAHSGNTIYF
>TRBJ1-4|TRBV7-9
CASSPRAQGAGEKLFF
>TRBJ2-3|TRBV20-1
CSARAGDTQYF
>TRBJ1-1|TRBV5-1
CASSLESWGPESEAFF
>TRBJ2-1|TRBV20-1
CSAPSGASYNEQFF
>TRBJ2-3|TRBV12-3/TRBV12-4
CASNTDTQYF
>TRBJ1-2|TRBV6-1
CASSEGEPNYGYTF
>TRBJ2-7|TRBV7-9
CASSLPTGLAGGNEQYF
>TRBJ2-6|TRBV12-3/TRBV12-4
CASSLASGANVLTF
>TRBJ2-7|TRBV29-1
CSVGQGNSAYEQYF
>TRBJ1-4|TRBV12-3/TRBV12-4
CASSRGQGALGEKLFF
>TRBJ2-3|TRBV20-1
CSARQVADTQYF
>TRBJ1-1|TRBV28
CASSLPRNTEAFF
>TRBJ1-5|TRBV25-1
CASSETGLFQPQHF
>TRBJ2-5|TRBV4-2
CASSQASSDVETQYF
>TRBJ1-1|TRBV10-2
CASSVGATEAFF
>TRBJ2-2|TRBV29-1
CSVGTIHTGELFF
>TRBJ2-5|TRBV28
CASSLPRGKETQYF
>TRBJ1-2|TRBV6-5
CASSYSNPGKGYGYTF
>TRBJ2-3|TRBV6-5
CVSSSTTDTQYF
>TRBJ2-6|TRBV5-4
CASSLKLGGYSGANVLTF
>TRBJ1-1|TRBV14
CASSQPGMNTEAFF
>TRBJ1-5|TRBV30
CAWVGTMAQHF
>TRBJ2-1|TRBV6-2/TRBV6-3
CASSYSFREQFF
>TRBJ2-7|TRBV5-1
CASSPRTGGVEQYF
>TRBJ2-1|TRBV5-1
CASSPGRNYNEQFF
>TRBJ1-1|TRBV5-1
CASSLGPANTEAFF
>TRBJ1-1|TRBV19
CASSRDREAEAFF
>TRBJ1-2|TRBV7-9
CASSLFAGSGYTF
>TRBJ2-1|TRBV7-2
CASSPRLAGYNEQFF
>TRBJ2-1|TRBV5-4
CASSPPGGRNNEQFF
>TRBJ2-3|TRBV20-1
CSASPETSGSGTATQYF
>TRBJ2-1|TRBV3-1
CASSQGTPRGQFF
>TRBJ1-5|TRBV12-3/TRBV12-4
CASSLVGVNQPQHF
>TRBJ1-4|TRBV29-1
CSVGGQGARLFF
>TRBJ1-2|TRBV20-1
CSARRQGGYGYTF
>TRBJ2-5|TRBV2
CASSEGLAGVKTQYF
>TRBJ1-5|TRBV12-3/TRBV12-4
CASSLEGTGNQPQHF
>TRBJ1-5|TRBV19
CASRGGDHQPQHF
>TRBJ2-6|TRBV27
CASSLARSSGANVLTF
>TRBJ2-2|TRBV12-3/TRBV12-4
CASSFAGELFF
>TRBJ2-1|TRBV19
CASRPEEGSYNEQFF
>TRBJ2-1|TRBV20-1
CSARETTSNEQFF
>TRBJ2-7|TRBV28
CASSLGTTWGTSGSLEQYF
>TRBJ2-5|TRBV2
CASSGQFRETQYF
>TRBJ1-5|TRBV5-4
CASSTPGQPQHF
>TRBJ2-4|TRBV5-1
CASSAEESLAKNIQYF
>TRBJ2-7|TRBV4-1
CASSQDTTPSREQYF
>TRBJ2-5|TRBV9
CASSVATGGFETQYF